A selection of T cell receptor beta chains follows, all from one sample in a study of OX40 agonist ivuxolimab in advanced cancers. Assay: immunoSEQ multiplex PCR; the TCRdb copy retains only in-frame clones and omits some. The sample lists around 62,000 clones; approximately 80% were seen once. The input for sequencing was CD4+ or CD8+ T cells sorted from blood, taken in a trial of the OX40 agonist ivuxolimab. These receptors originate from an adult with an advanced solid tumor such as melanoma, head and neck, liver or kidney cancer. Each CDR3 is given with its conserved first and last residue. The order of the fields is clone size, V gene, D gene, J gene, CDR3 protein, CDR3 DNA. D genes are given only for firm matches. The size field is filled for only some rows; it gives once, few, many or a size class.

>NA|TRBV7-3|NA|TRBJ2-1
CASSFSVSNEQFF
TGTGCCAGCAGCTTTTCGGTGTCCAATGAGCAGTTCTTC
>few|TRBV2|NA|TRBJ1-1
CASSLRNTEAFF
TGTGCCAGCAGTCTCAGGAACACTGAAGCTTTCTTT
>NA|TRBV19|NA|TRBJ1-1
CASSGVNTEAFF
TGTGCCAGTAGTGGGGTGAACACTGAAGCTTTCTTT
>NA|TRBV6-6|NA|TRBJ1-5
CASRMGGGNQPQHF
TGTGCCAGCAGAATGGGGGGGGGCAATCAGCCCCAGCATTTT
>NA|TRBV7-9|NA|TRBJ2-2
CASSFRTGELFF
TGTGCCAGCAGCTTTAGGACCGGGGAGCTGTTTTTT
>NA|TRBV5-4|NA|TRBJ2-2
CASSLGRSNTGELFF
TGTGCCAGCAGCTTGGGTCGCAGTAACACCGGGGAGCTGTTTTTT
>NA|TRBV18|NA|TRBJ1-4
CASSPLQSRDEKLFF
TGTGCCAGCTCACCATTACAGAGCAGGGACGAAAAACTGTTTTTT
>NA|TRBV5-1|NA|TRBJ1-1
CASSSQMNTEAFF
TGCGCCAGCAGCTCACAGATGAACACTGAAGCTTTCTTT
>few|TRBV6-5|NA|TRBJ2-7
CASSPGARSYEQYF
TGTGCCAGCAGCCCAGGGGCCCGCTCCTACGAGCAGTACTTC
>NA|TRBV10-3|NA|TRBJ1-3
CAIRREYPGNTIYF
TGTGCCATCCGTCGAGAGTACCCTGGAAACACCATATATTTT
>NA|TRBV5-1|TRBD1|TRBJ2-7
CASSLGTGTGLSPHEQYF
TGCGCCAGCAGCTTGGGAACGGGGACAGGATTGTCTCCGCACGAGCAGTACTTC
>NA|TRBV2|NA|TRBJ2-5
CASSEVWGETQYF
TGTGCCAGCAGTGAAGTGTGGGGAGAGACCCAGTACTTC
>NA|TRBV2|NA|TRBJ1-2
CASNLQQGANYGYTF
TGTGCCAGCAACTTACAACAGGGAGCTAACTATGGCTACACCTTC
>NA|TRBV2|NA|TRBJ1-5
CASIPGDLGPQHF
TGTGCCAGCATACCGGGGGACTTGGGTCCCCAGCATTTT
>NA|TRBV18|NA|TRBJ2-5
CASSPFAAGAGETQYF
TGTGCCAGCTCACCATTTGCTGCGGGCGCAGGGGAGACCCAGTACTTC